These T cell receptor beta chains were read from a single sample in a study of shared clonotypes between healthy human individuals. TCRdb's table, derived via immunoSEQ multiplex PCR, lists solely in-frame clones and lacks some. The sample yields roughly 500,000 clones, more than 95% seen once. Sequencing was performed on naive CD4+ T cells sorted from blood. The receptors here all came from a woman in her 30s in good health. The CDR3 runs from the conserved cysteine through the conserved F or W. A D gene is named only where the DNA matches it firmly.

V gene	D gene	J gene	CDR3 protein	CDR3 DNA
TRBV18	TRBD1	TRBJ2-7	CASSPPLETGGFEQYF	TGTGCCAGCTCACCACCGTTGGAGACAGGGGGCTTCGAGCAGTACTTC
TRBV5-1	.	TRBJ2-6	CASSPYGGSSGANVLTF	TGCGCCAGCAGCCCCTATGGCGGGTCGTCTGGGGCCAACGTCCTGACTTTC
TRBV5-6	.	TRBJ2-5	CASSFPREPETQYF	TGTGCCAGCAGCTTCCCTAGGGAGCCCGAGACCCAGTACTTC
TRBV15	.	TRBJ1-6	CATRDNGRDNSPLHF	TGTGCCACCAGGGATAACGGACGGGATAATTCACCCCTCCACTTT
TRBV2	.	TRBJ2-4	CASSGGGLNIQYF	TGTGCCAGCAGTGGGGGTGGACTAAACATTCAGTACTTC
TRBV9	TRBD2	TRBJ2-7	CASSTTGTSGYEQYF	TGTGCCAGCAGCACTACCGGGACTAGCGGTTACGAGCAGTACTTC
TRBV5-4	.	TRBJ1-2	CASSPGRGSNYGYTF	TGTGCCAGCAGCCCTGGTCGAGGGTCTAACTATGGCTACACCTTC
TRBV5-1	TRBD1	TRBJ1-3	CASRRLQPGQGNSGNTIYF	TGCGCCAGCAGACGTTTACAACCGGGACAGGGGAACTCTGGAAACACCATATATTTT
TRBV11-2	.	TRBJ1-2	CASSLFGQGNGYTF	TGTGCCAGCAGCTTATTTGGGCAGGGGAATGGCTACACCTTC
TRBV6-5	TRBD1	TRBJ2-7	CASSYGPTGGEQYF	TGTGCCAGCAGTTACGGCCCGACAGGGGGCGAGCAGTACTTC
TRBV28	TRBD2	TRBJ2-3	CASSLRQAGTSETQYF	TGTGCCAGCAGTCTAAGGCAGGCGGGGACTAGCGAAACGCAGTATTTT
TRBV5-5	TRBD1	TRBJ2-7	CASSFSMTGKIYEQYF	TGTGCCAGCAGCTTCTCTATGACAGGGAAAATCTACGAGCAGTACTTC
TRBV5-8	.	TRBJ2-4	CASSLGNMKNIQYF	TGTGCCAGCAGCTTGGGAAACATGAAAAACATTCAGTACTTC
TRBV27	.	TRBJ1-2	CASRPGVRGASGGYTF	TGTGCCAGCAGGCCTGGGGTACGGGGGGCGAGCGGTGGCTACACCTTC
TRBV19	TRBD1	TRBJ1-4	CASRPGTGIEKLFF	TGTGCCAGTAGACCCGGGACAGGGATCGAAAAACTGTTTTTT
TRBV5-6	.	TRBJ1-1	CASSLSWGNTEAFF	TGTGCCAGCAGCTTGAGTTGGGGGAACACTGAAGCTTTCTTT